This T cell receptor beta chain was sequenced for a study of shared clonotypes between healthy human individuals. For this clone: Other DNA sequences in this specimen translate into the identical CDR3.

V dropped 3 bases and J dropped 4; count of bases not matched to a gene: 3. CDR1 and CDR2 (germline): KGHSH, LQKENI. CDR3 length: 16 amino acids. TCRdb's copy holds only in-frame clones and misses some; the assay was immunoSEQ multiplex PCR. The data contain roughly 2.5 million clones, more than 80% of them singletons. This clonotype originated in a man aged 18 to 30 in good health. The sequencing sample was made of naive CD4+ T cells sorted from blood. This sample's subset: CD45RA+ positively selected. The rearrangement uses TRBV18 and TRBJ2-1; TRBD2 matches at 13 bases. The CDR3 region is CASSPGTSGTYNEQFF. The CDR3 nucleotides read TGTGCCAGCTCACCGGGGACTAGCGGGACTTACAATGAGCAGTTCTTC.